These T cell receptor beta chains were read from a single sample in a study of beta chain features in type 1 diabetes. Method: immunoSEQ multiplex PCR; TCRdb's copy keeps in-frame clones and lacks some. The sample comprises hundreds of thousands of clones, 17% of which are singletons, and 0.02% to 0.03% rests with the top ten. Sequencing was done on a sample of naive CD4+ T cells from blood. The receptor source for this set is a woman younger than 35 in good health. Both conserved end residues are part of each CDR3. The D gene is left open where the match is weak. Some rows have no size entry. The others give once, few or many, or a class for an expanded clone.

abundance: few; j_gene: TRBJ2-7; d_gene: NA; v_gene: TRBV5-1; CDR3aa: CASSLGDYEQYF; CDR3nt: TGCGCCAGCAGTCTTGGGGACTACGAGCAGTACTTC
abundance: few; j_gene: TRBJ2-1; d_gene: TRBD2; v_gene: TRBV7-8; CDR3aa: CASSRLAKYNEQFF; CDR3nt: TGTGCCAGCAGTCGACTAGCGAAATACAATGAGCAGTTCTTC
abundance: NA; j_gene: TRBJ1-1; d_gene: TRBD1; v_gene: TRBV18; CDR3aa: CASSPRGAGGNTEAFF; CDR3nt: TGTGCCAGCTCACCCAGGGGTGCAGGGGGTAACACTGAAGCTTTCTTT
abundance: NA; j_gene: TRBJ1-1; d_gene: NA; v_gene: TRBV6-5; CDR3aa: CASSYSGGPFEAFF; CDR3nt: TGTGCCAGCAGTTACTCGGGAGGACCCTTTGAAGCTTTCTTT
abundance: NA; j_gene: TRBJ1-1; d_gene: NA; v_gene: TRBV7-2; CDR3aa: CASSPRVRNAEAFF; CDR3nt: TGTGCCAGCAGCCCAAGGGTCAGGAACGCTGAAGCTTTCTTT
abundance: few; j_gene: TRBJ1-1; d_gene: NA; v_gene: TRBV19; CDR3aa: CASSTGPRYTEAFF; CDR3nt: TGTGCCAGTAGTACCGGACCGAGGTACACTGAAGCTTTCTTT
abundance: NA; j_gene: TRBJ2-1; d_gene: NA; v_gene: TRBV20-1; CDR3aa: CSARHINEQFF; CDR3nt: TGCAGTGCTAGGCATATCAATGAGCAGTTCTTC
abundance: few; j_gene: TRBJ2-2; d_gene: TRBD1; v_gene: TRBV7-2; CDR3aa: CASSLTGVWSAGELFF; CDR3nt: TGTGCCAGCAGCCTTACAGGGGTTTGGTCGGCCGGGGAGCTGTTTTTT
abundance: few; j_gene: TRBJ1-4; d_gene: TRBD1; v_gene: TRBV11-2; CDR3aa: CASSYRQGWLEKLFF; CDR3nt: TGTGCCAGCAGCTACCGACAGGGATGGTTGGAAAAACTGTTTTTT
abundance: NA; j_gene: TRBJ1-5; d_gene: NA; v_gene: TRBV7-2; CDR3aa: CASSNHRLNSNQPQHF; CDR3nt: TGTGCCAGCAGCAATCACAGGTTAAATAGCAATCAGCCCCAGCATTTT
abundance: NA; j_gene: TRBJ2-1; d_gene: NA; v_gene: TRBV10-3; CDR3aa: CVITPGTRDNEQFF; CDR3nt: TGTGTCATCACCCCGGGGACTCGGGACAATGAGCAGTTCTTC
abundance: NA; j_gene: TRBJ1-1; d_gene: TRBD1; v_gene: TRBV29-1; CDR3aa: CSESRGYTEAFF; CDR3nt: TGCAGTGAAAGCAGGGGGTATACTGAAGCTTTCTTT
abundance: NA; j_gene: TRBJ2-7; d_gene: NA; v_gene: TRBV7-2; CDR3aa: CASSFPWPGRGNSYEQYF; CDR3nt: TGTGCCAGCAGCTTCCCCTGGCCGGGGAGAGGAAACTCCTACGAGCAGTACTTC
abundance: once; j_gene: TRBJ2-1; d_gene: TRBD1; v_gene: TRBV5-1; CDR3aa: CASSSPAGTAYNEQFF; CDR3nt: TGCGCCAGCAGCTCGCCCGCCGGGACAGCCTACAATGAGCAGTTCTTC
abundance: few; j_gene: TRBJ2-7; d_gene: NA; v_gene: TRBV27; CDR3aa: CASSLRSPSYDEQYF; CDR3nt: TGTGCCAGCAGTTTACGGAGCCCCTCCTACGACGAGCAGTACTTC
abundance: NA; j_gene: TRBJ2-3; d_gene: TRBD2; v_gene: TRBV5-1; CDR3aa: CASSGRVRLAGADTQYF; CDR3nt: TGCGCCAGCAGCGGGCGGGTCCGACTAGCGGGAGCAGATACGCAGTATTTT
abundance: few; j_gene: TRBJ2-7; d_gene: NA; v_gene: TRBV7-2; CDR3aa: CASSLHPGPNYEQYF; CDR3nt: TGTGCCAGCAGCTTACATCCGGGACCCAACTACGAGCAGTACTTC
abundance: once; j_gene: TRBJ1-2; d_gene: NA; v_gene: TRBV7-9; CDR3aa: CASSDDRPGIGGYTF; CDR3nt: TGTGCCAGCAGCGATGACAGGCCGGGGATAGGTGGCTACACCTTC
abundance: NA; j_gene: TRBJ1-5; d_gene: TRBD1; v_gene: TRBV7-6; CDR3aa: CASSLEPGTGSQPQHF; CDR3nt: TGTGCCAGCAGCTTAGAGCCCGGGACAGGGAGTCAGCCCCAGCATTTT
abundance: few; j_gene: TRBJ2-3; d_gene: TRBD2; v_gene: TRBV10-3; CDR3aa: CAIRSGTSGGTDTQYF; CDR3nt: TGTGCCATCAGGAGCGGGACTAGCGGAGGCACAGATACGCAGTATTTT
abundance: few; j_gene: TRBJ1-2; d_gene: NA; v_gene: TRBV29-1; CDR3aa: CSAQGYNYGYTF; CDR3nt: TGCAGCGCACAGGGATATAACTATGGCTACACCTTC
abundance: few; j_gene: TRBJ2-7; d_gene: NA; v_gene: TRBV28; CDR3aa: CASSSGLYEQYF; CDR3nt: TGTGCCAGCAGTTCGGGACTCTACGAGCAGTACTTC
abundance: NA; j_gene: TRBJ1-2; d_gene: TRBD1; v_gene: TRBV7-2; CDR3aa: CASSRTGGVGYTF; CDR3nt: TGTGCCAGCAGCCGAACAGGGGGCGTTGGCTACACCTTC
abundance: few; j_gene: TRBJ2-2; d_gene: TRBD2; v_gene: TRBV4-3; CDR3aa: CASRGLADTGELFF; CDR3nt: TGCGCAAGTCGGGGACTAGCGGACACCGGGGAGCTGTTTTTT
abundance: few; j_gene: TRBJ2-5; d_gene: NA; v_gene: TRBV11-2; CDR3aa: CASSPVGGYQETQYF; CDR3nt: TGTGCCAGCAGCCCCGTCGGAGGGTACCAAGAGACCCAGTACTTC
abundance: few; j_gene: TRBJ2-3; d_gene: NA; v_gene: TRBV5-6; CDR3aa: CASSLGWDTQYF; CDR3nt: TGTGCCAGCAGCTTGGGATGGGATACGCAGTATTTT
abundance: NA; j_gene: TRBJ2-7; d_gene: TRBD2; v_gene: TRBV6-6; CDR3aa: CASSSGTSVGEQYF; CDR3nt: TGTGCCAGCAGTTCCGGGACTAGCGTTGGCGAGCAGTACTTC
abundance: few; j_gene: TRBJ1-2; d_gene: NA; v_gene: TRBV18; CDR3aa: CASSPSSGRGPNYGYTF; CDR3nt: TGTGCCAGCTCACCATCATCGGGGCGGGGACCTAACTATGGCTACACCTTC
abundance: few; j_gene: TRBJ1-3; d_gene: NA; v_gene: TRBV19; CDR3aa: CASSIEGSGNTIYF; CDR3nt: TGTGCCAGTAGTATCGAGGGCTCTGGAAACACCATATATTTT
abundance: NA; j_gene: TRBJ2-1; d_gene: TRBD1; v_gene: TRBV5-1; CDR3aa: CASSLGQGSYNEQFF; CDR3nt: TGCGCCAGCAGCCTCGGACAGGGGTCCTACAATGAGCAGTTCTTC
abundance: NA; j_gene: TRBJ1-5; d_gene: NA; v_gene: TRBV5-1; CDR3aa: CASSSDSYSNQPQHF; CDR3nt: TGCGCCAGCAGCTCGGACAGTTATAGCAATCAGCCCCAGCATTTT
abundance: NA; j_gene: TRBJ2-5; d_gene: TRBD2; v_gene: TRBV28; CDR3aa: CASTIAGISQETQYF; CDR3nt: TGTGCCAGCACCATAGCGGGGATTTCGCAAGAGACCCAGTACTTC
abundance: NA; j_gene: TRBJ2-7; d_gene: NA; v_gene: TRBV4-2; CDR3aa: CASSPAGRAYEQYF; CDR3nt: TGTGCCAGCAGCCCAGCGGGCCGAGCCTACGAGCAGTACTTC
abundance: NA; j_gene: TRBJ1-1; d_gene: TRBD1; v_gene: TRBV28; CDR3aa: CASRAHRGGSEAFF; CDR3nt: TGTGCCAGCAGGGCCCACAGGGGCGGCTCTGAAGCTTTCTTT
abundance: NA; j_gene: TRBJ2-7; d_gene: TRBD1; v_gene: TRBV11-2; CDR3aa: CASSLHRGYEQYF; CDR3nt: TGTGCCAGCAGCTTACACAGGGGCTACGAGCAGTACTTC
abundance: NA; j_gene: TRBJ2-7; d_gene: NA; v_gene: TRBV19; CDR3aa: CASRRDSLNYEQYF; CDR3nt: TGTGCCAGTAGGCGGGACAGCTTAAACTACGAGCAGTACTTC
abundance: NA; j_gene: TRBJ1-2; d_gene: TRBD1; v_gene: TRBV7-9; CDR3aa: CASSQGTVGGYTF; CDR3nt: TGTGCCAGCAGCCAGGGGACAGTGGGAGGCTACACCTTC
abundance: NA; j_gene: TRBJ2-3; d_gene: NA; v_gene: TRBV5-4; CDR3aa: CASSVLGASTDTQYF; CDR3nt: TGTGCCAGCAGCGTCCTGGGGGCCAGCACAGATACGCAGTATTTT
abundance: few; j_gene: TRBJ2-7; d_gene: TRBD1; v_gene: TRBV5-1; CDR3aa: CASSGTTGVREQYF; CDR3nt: TGCGCCAGCAGCGGGACCACAGGGGTTCGGGAGCAGTACTTC
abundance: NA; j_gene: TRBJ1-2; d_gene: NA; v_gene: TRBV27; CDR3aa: CASSLSGGEDGYTF; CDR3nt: TGTGCCAGCAGTTTATCGGGCGGGGAGGATGGCTACACCTTC
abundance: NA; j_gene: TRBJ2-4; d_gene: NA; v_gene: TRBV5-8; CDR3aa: CASSSRRLAKNIQYF; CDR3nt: TGTGCCAGCAGCTCCAGGAGGCTAGCCAAAAACATTCAGTACTTC
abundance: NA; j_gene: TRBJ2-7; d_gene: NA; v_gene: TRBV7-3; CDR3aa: CASSLGPLYEQYF; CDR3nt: TGTGCCAGCAGCTTAGGACCGCTTTACGAGCAGTACTTC
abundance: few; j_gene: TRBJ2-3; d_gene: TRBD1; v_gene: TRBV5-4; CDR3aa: CASSLGQGVTDTQYF; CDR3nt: TGTGCCAGCAGCTTGGGACAGGGGGTAACAGATACGCAGTATTTT
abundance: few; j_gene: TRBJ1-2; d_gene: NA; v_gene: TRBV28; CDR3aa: CASRPPGQYGYTF; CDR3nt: TGTGCCAGCAGACCCCCAGGGCAATATGGCTACACCTTC
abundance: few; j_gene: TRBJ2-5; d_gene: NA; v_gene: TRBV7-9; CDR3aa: CASSRQGSETQYF; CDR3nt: TGTGCCAGCAGCCGGCAGGGCTCGGAGACCCAGTACTTC
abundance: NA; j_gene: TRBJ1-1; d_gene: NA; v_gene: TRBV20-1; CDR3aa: CSARWSEKAFF; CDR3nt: TGCAGTGCTAGATGGTCAGAGAAAGCTTTCTTT
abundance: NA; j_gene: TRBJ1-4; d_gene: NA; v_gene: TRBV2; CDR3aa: CASRIETTNEKLFF; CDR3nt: TGTGCCAGCAGAATAGAGACAACTAATGAAAAACTGTTTTTT
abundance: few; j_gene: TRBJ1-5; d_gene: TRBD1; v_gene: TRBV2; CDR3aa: CASSGGQVHNQPQHF; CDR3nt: TGTGCCAGCAGTGGGGGACAGGTCCATAATCAGCCCCAGCATTTT
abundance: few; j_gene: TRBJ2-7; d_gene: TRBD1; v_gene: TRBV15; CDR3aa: CATSRGDRGSYEQYF; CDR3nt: TGTGCCACCAGCAGAGGGGACAGGGGGAGCTACGAGCAGTACTTC
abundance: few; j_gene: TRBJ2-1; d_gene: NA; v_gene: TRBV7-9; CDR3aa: CASSLEGTARSYNEQFF; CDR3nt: TGTGCCAGCAGCTTAGAGGGTACGGCCCGCTCCTACAATGAGCAGTTCTTC
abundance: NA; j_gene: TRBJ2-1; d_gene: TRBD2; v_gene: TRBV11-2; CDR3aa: CASSLDPGLAGGSNEQFF; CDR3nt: TGTGCCAGCAGCTTAGACCCGGGACTAGCGGGAGGGTCAAATGAGCAGTTCTTC
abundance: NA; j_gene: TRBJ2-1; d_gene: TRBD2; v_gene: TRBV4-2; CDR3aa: CASSPGLAGVSEQFF; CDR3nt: TGTGCCAGCAGCCCGGGACTAGCGGGGGTCAGTGAGCAGTTCTTC